A single sample is the source of the 30 T cell receptor beta chains below, sequenced in a study of patients and donors after allogeneic stem cell transplantation. Via MiXCR, TCRdb re-called the RT-PCR reads, giving one row per CDR3 protein. The sample has approximately 88,000 distinct CDR3 sequences; just under 5% are singletons. The source material was blood, either unsorted or a sorted T cell fraction (not recorded which). The receptors come from a human donor who was either an allogeneic HSCT recipient or a stem cell or donor lymphocyte infusion donor (not recorded which). It is not recorded whose cells these are; they may come from a transplant donor.

In its sample, this clonotype was seen a few times. The V and J genes are TRBV5-4 and TRBJ2-1; 12 bases agree with TRBD2. The V gene end was trimmed by 1 base and the J gene end by 8 bases; junction bases not matched to a gene: 7. Germline loops: CDR1 SGHNT, CDR2 YYREEE (reference sequence). The CDR3 contains 16 residues. This CDR3 is CASSLKLAGGRDEQFF. The CDR3 region has the DNA TGTGCCAGCAGCTTGAAACTAGCGGGAGGTCGGGATGAGCAGTTCTTC.

This clonotype was found many times. The chain carries TRBV9 and TRBJ2-1; 9 nucleotides align to TRBD2. The trim removed 2 bases at V and 8 bases at J, leaving 8 bases unmatched. CDR1 and CDR2 (germline): SGDLS, YYNGEE. This CDR3 is built from 15 residues. The CDR3 is CASSVAGGRADEQFF. DNA of the CDR3: TGTGCCAGCAGCGTGGCAGGCGGGAGGGCCGATGAGCAGTTCTTC.

This clonotype was detected only a few times. The chain recombines TRBV18 with TRBJ2-3, with 10 bases lining up with TRBD1. Germline CDR1 and CDR2: KGHSH and LQKENI. The CDR3 consists of 16 residues. V trimming: 4 bases; J trimming: 0 bases; junction bases outside the gene matches: 4. Written as DNA, the CDR3 is TGTGCCAGCTCACGCCGACAGGGGGCTAGCACAGATACGCAGTATTTT. Its translation: CASSRRQGASTDTQYF.

This clonotype has a count of ten or more. The CDR3 sequence is CSARGQGVDTQYF. CDR3 nucleotides: TGCAGTGCTAGAGGACAGGGGGTTGATACGCAGTATTTT. This chain uses TRBV20-1 with TRBJ2-3, with 9 nucleotides matching TRBD1. Germline CDR1 and CDR2: DFQATT and SNEGSKA (reference sequence). CDR3 length equals 13 residues. Losses at the gene ends were 1 base for V and 6 bases for J; bases not matched to a gene: 2.

This clonotype has a count of ten or more. This chain uses TRBV5-1 with TRBJ2-7; TRBD2 aligns across 10 bases. The CDR3 consists of 14 residues. The germline V gene has CDR1 SGHRS and CDR2 YFSETQ. With V trimmed by 1 base and J by 7 bases, 5 bases remained unmatched. CDR3 DNA: TGCGCCAGCAGCTTGACTAGCGGGGTGAGTGAGCAGTACTTC. Protein: CASSLTSGVSEQYF. The whole variable domain, remainder taken from reference TRBV5-1 and TRBJ2-7, is KAGVTQTPRYLIKTRGQQVTLSCSPISGHRSVSWYQQTPGQGLQFLFEYFSETQRNKGNFPGRFSGRQFSNSRSEMNVSTLELGDSALYLCASSLTSGVSEQYFGPGTRLTVT.

CDR3 nucleotides: TGCGCCAGCAGCCAGCCCGGTAAGCGGGGGAGAACCAATGAGCAGTTCTTC. It yields the protein CASSQPGKRGRTNEQFF. V is TRBV4-1 and J is TRBJ2-1; 8 bases match TRBD2. The V gene's germline CDR1 is MGHRA and CDR2 YSYEKL. The V segment lost 3 bases and the J segment 6 bases; nucleotides outside the gene matches: 13. The CDR3 is made up of 17 amino acids.

There are many counts of this clonotype. The V call is TRBV30, the J call TRBJ1-5; D is possibly TRBD1 (5 bases). The CDR3 loop spans 13 amino acids. Per germline, CDR1 GTSNPN and CDR2 SVGIG (reference sequence). The V and J ends lost 2 bases and 4 bases respectively, with 9 bases between them. CDR3 sequence (DNA): TGTGCCTGGAGTATCCAGGGAAATCAGCCCCAGCATTTT. Translating gives CAWSIQGNQPQHF. The whole variable domain, remainder taken from reference TRBV30 and TRBJ1-5, is SQTIHQWPATLVQPVGSPLSLECTVEGTSNPNLYWYRQAAGRGLQLLFYSVGIGQISSEVPQNLSASRPQDRQFILSSKKLLLSDSGFYLCAWSIQGNQPQHFGDGTRLSIL.

The J gene is TRBJ2-7, the V gene TRBV5-1; 14 positions agree with TRBD2. The CDR3 loop spans 15 amino acids. Looked up from germline, CDR1 is SGHRS and CDR2 is YFSETQ. The V and J ends lost 3 bases and 11 bases, in that order; junction bases with no gene match: 10. In DNA form, the CDR3 reads TGCGCCAGCAGCTACGGGACTAGCGGGAGAGAATGGGAGTACTTC. As protein: CASSYGTSGREWEYF.

This clonotype has only a few counts. The chain links TRBV7-8 to TRBJ2-7; D possibly matches TRBD1 or TRBD2 (5 bases each). Trimming took off 3 bases at V and 2 bases at J, with 11 bases between the two ends. This CDR3 is 14 amino acids long. The V gene's germline CDR1 is SGHVS and CDR2 FQNEAQ. The CDR3 region has the DNA TGTGCCAGCAGCTTTGGGGGAGAGGCCTACGAGCAGTACTTC. Its protein is CASSFGGEAYEQYF.

This chain links TRBV2 with TRBJ1-5, with 8 bases lining up with TRBD1. The germline V gene has CDR1 SNHLY and CDR2 FYNNEI. The V and J ends lost 7 bases and 5 bases, in that order; junction bases with no gene match: 7. The CDR3 is 14 amino acids. CDR3 nucleotide sequence: TGTGCCAGCAATGGACAGGGACGGGATCAGCCCCAGCATTTT. Protein product: CASNGQGRDQPQHF.

This clonotype showed up many times. The chain carries TRBV5-1 and TRBJ1-2, with TRBD1 identical over 8 bases. Germline CDR1 reads SGHRS; CDR2 reads YFSETQ. This CDR3 is 15 amino acids long. With V trimmed by 0 bases and J by 8 bases, 9 bases remained unmatched. DNA of the CDR3: TGCGCCAGCAGCTTGGAGCCTGGACAGGGTAGGGGCTACACCTTC. Translated, it gives CASSLEPGQGRGYTF.

This clonotype was recorded at least ten times. The gene calls are TRBV9 and TRBJ2-6; the D is unclear. Germline lookup yields CDR1 SGDLS and CDR2 YYNGEE. CDR3 length: 14 amino acids. V lost 0 bases and J 8 bases, leaving 9 bases between the germline ends. CDR3 amino acids: CASSVDGLPNVLTF. The CDR3 DNA reads as TGTGCCAGCAGCGTAGATGGCCTACCCAACGTCCTGACTTTC.

This clonotype was observed many times. CDR3 amino acids: CASSYASLDPKAFF. The CDR3 region has the DNA TGTGCCAGCAGTTACGCGTCGTTGGATCCCAAAGCTTTCTTT. The V gene is TRBV6-2 or TRBV6-3, the J gene TRBJ1-1; D is unresolved. Germline V gene lookup returns CDR1 MNHEY and CDR2 SVGEGT. With 2 bases removed from V and 9 bases from J, the gap between germline ends came to 16 bases. This CDR3 contains 14 residues.

This clonotype was recorded many times. V is TRBV7-2 and J is TRBJ2-3; possibly TRBD2 for D (6 bases). The CDR3 runs to 16 residues. Per germline, CDR1 SGHTA and CDR2 FQGNSA. V lost 1 base and J 4 bases, leaving 15 bases between the germline ends. This CDR3 is CASSLGVLASADTQYF. Written as DNA, the CDR3 is TGTGCCAGCAGCTTAGGCGTACTAGCCTCCGCAGATACGCAGTATTTT.

This clonotype has at least ten counts. The chain carries TRBV7-9 and TRBJ2-7; no clear D. The germline gives CDR1 SEHNR, CDR2 FQNEAQ (reference sequence). V gave up 4 bases and J gave up 4 bases, with 11 bases separating them. The CDR3 has 13 amino acids. The chain's CDR3 is CASSSQRLYEQYF. DNA for the CDR3: TGTGCCAGCAGCTCGCAGCGATTGTACGAGCAGTACTTC.

This clonotype was counted at least ten times. V gene TRBV7-9 combines with J gene TRBJ2-7; perhaps D is TRBD1 or TRBD2 (5 bases each). The CDR3 contains 16 residues. V was clipped by 5 bases and J by 3 bases, with 20 bases between them. Germline-derived CDR1 and CDR2 are SEHNR and FQNEAQ (reference sequence). In DNA form, the CDR3 reads TGTGCCAGCAGCCCTCAACCCCCGGGGCGCTTCTACGAGCAGTACTTC. Encoded protein: CASSPQPPGRFYEQYF.

This clonotype appeared a few times. The chain joins TRBV20-1 to TRBJ2-7, with 13 bases lining up with TRBD2. Trimming removed 5 bases from V and 4 bases from J; junction bases left unmatched: 5. Germline CDR1 is DFQATT and CDR2 is SNEGSKA (reference sequence). This CDR3 spans 14 amino acids. The CDR3 loop is CSARLAGGSYEQYF. CDR3 in DNA: TGCAGTGCTCGACTAGCGGGAGGTAGTTACGAGCAGTACTTC.

This clonotype was counted many times. The rearrangement links TRBV7-8 to TRBJ2-1; D is possibly TRBD1 (6 bases). The length of the CDR3 is 15 residues. The germline V and J ends were trimmed by 5 bases and 1 base, with 12 bases remaining between them. Per germline, CDR1 SGHVS and CDR2 FQNEAQ. The CDR3 nucleotides read TGTGCCAGCAGCCCCTGGACAGTTTCCTACAATGAGCAGTTCTTC. It yields the protein CASSPWTVSYNEQFF.

In its sample, this clonotype was seen many times. The V gene is TRBV5-1, the J gene TRBJ2-1; D is undetermined. The CDR3 covers 13 residues. V lost 0 bases and J 5 bases, leaving 6 bases between the germline ends. Germline V gene sequence: CDR1 SGHRS, CDR2 YFSETQ. The CDR3 here is CASSLDPDNEQFF. The CDR3 coding sequence is TGCGCCAGCAGCTTGGATCCGGACAATGAGCAGTTCTTC.

The table lists this clonotype with many counts. V gene TRBV28 combines with J gene TRBJ1-5, with TRBD1 matching over 11 bases. Germline assignment: CDR1 MDHEN and CDR2 SYDVKM. This CDR3 spans 14 amino acids. V was clipped by 5 bases and J by 7 bases; unmatched bases: 4. CDR3 region: CASSGTGGDQPQHF. The CDR3 DNA follows: TGTGCCAGCAGTGGGACAGGGGGAGACCAGCCCCAGCATTTT.

This clonotype was picked up many times. The chain couples TRBV20-1 to TRBJ2-1, with 10 positions matching TRBD2. V was pared by 1 base and J by 5 bases, with 2 bases of the junction left unmatched. The CDR3 is made up of 14 amino acids. Germline V gene sequence: CDR1 DFQATT, CDR2 SNEGSKA (reference sequence). Here the CDR3 reads CSARVGTSDNEQFF. The CDR3 coding sequence is TGCAGTGCTAGAGTTGGGACTAGCGACAATGAGCAGTTCTTC.

In this sample, this clonotype turned up a few times. The rearrangement uses TRBV11-2 and TRBJ2-6, with D perhaps matching TRBD2 (6 bases). The germline V gene encodes CDR1 SGHAT and CDR2 FQNNGV. The CDR3 length is 16 residues. V dropped 5 bases and J dropped 4 bases, with 15 bases sitting between them. The CDR3 sequence is CASSALGGTGANVLTF. CDR3 bases: TGTGCCAGCAGCGCGCTCGGCGGGACCGGGGCCAACGTCCTGACTTTC.

This clonotype was recorded many times. This chain links TRBV20-1 with TRBJ2-7; 12 bases are a match to TRBD2. The germline V gene encodes CDR1 DFQATT and CDR2 SNEGSKA (reference sequence). The CDR3 contains 16 residues. V shed 6 bases and J 7 bases; nucleotides not matched to a gene: 16. In DNA form, the CDR3 reads TGCAGTGCCCGACCTAGCGGGGGGGACGTTCTTGGGGAGCAGTACTTC. Translating gives CSARPSGGDVLGEQYF.

This clonotype came up a few times. The chain links TRBV5-1 to TRBJ2-7; 9 bases are shared with TRBD2. The length of the CDR3 is 14 residues. The V gene end was trimmed by 6 bases and the J gene end by 1 base; junction bases not matched to a gene: 5. The germline CDR1 and CDR2 sequences are SGHRS and YFSETQ. The CDR3 nucleotides read TGCGCCAGCAAGCGGGAGGATGGTTCCTACGAGCAGTACTTC. It encodes CASKREDGSYEQYF.

The J gene is TRBJ2-7, the V gene TRBV5-4; 14 bases map to TRBD2. Matching the DNA end better, TRBJ2-1 makes the J call doubtful. Germline V gives CDR1 SGHNT, CDR2 YYREEE (reference sequence). The CDR3 consists of 17 residues. CDR3 in amino acids: CASSPEGLAGVAYEQFF. CDR3 nucleotides: TGTGCCAGCAGCCCGGAGGGACTAGCGGGAGTGGCCTACGAGCAGTTCTTC.

A few counts support this clonotype. The chain employs TRBV28 and TRBJ1-6; no clear D. With 7 bases removed from V and 7 bases from J, the gap between germline ends came to 14 bases. CDR3 length: 14 amino acids. Germline CDR1 and CDR2: MDHEN and SYDVKM. The CDR3 nucleotides read TGTGCCAGCATCCCCGGGCCCCCAAATTCACCCCTCCACTTT. Its protein is CASIPGPPNSPLHF.

This clonotype was seen ten or more times. The rearrangement uses TRBV3-1 and TRBJ2-3, with a weak D call TRBD2 (5 bases). Trimming took 1 base from V and 0 from J, leaving 14 bases between them. Germline-derived CDR1 and CDR2 are LGHDT and YNNKEL (reference sequence). The CDR3 has 17 residues. CDR3 residues: CASSQGTTRESTDTQYF. CDR3 nucleotides: TGTGCCAGCAGCCAAGGTACCACTAGGGAAAGCACAGATACGCAGTATTTT.

At least ten counts were recorded for this clonotype. The chain has TRBV11-2 and TRBJ2-1; 9 bases are shared with TRBD2. CDR1 and CDR2 (germline): SGHAT, FQNNGV. J gave up 5 bases and V 5 bases, and 7 bases lay outside the gene matches. This CDR3 spans 15 amino acids. The CDR3 is CASSVSGGYNNEQFF. CDR3 bases: TGTGCCAGCAGCGTTAGCGGGGGTTACAACAATGAGCAGTTCTTC. Complete variable domain (other parts from reference TRBV11-2 and TRBJ2-1): EAGVAQSPRYKIIEKRQSVAFWCNPISGHATLYWYQQILGQGPKLLIQFQNNGVVDDSQLPKDRFSAERLKGVDSTLKIQPAKLEDSAVYLCASSVSGGYNNEQFFGPGTRLTVL.

In this sample, this clonotype turned up many times. Here the CDR3 DNA reads TGTGCCTCAGGACAGGGGTATGGCTACACCTTC. It codes for CASGQGYGYTF. The rearrangement joins TRBV10-3 to TRBJ1-2; 9 bases are a match to TRBD1. V trimming: 11 bases; J trimming: 5 bases; junction bases outside the gene matches: 3. Germline CDR1 and CDR2: ENHRY and SYGVKD. The CDR3 runs to 11 residues.

This clonotype was detected many times. The genes are TRBV20-1 and TRBJ2-7; 10 bases are a match to TRBD1. This CDR3 spans 13 amino acids. From germline, CDR1 is DFQATT and CDR2 SNEGSKA (reference sequence). The trim removed 1 base at V and 13 bases at J, leaving 10 bases unmatched. CDR3 sequence reads: CSARAGQGELIYF. Written as DNA, the CDR3 is TGCAGTGCTAGAGCTGGACAGGGGGAGTTGATCTACTTC.